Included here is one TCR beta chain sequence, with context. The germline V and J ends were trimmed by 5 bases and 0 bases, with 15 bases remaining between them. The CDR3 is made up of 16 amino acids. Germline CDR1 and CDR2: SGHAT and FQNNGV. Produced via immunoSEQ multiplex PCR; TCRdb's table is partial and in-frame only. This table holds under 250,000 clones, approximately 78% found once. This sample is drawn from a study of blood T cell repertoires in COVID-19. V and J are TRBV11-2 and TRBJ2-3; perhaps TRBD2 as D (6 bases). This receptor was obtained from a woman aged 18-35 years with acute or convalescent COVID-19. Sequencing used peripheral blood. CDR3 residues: CASSPGTSRSTDTQYF. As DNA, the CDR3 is TGTGCCAGCAGCCCAGGGACTTCCCGCAGCACAGATACGCAGTATTTT.